This T cell receptor (beta chain) is from a study of T cell responses to AZD1222 COVID-19 vaccine. Profiling relied on immunoSEQ multiplex PCR, and the TCRdb table lists in-frame clones only, not all of them. Of 170,000 or so clones in the sample, 90% were seen once. With regard to this clone: The antigen remains unidentified.

Whole-study findings and limits: Donors were largely white British and mainly female; clonal diversity was possibly underestimated.

The source is an adult in good health. The material sequenced was peripheral blood, taken on day 0 of AZD1222 vaccination.

This chain's CDR3 is CASSLRGVYEQYF. Written as DNA, the CDR3 is TGCGCCAGCAGCTTGAGGGGGGTCTACGAGCAGTACTTC. The J gene is TRBJ2-7, the V gene TRBV5-1, with D perhaps given as TRBD1 or TRBD2 (6 bases each). The CDR3 has 13 residues. Germline V gene lookup returns CDR1 SGHRS and CDR2 YFSETQ. V was pared by 1 base and J by 3 bases, with 8 bases between.